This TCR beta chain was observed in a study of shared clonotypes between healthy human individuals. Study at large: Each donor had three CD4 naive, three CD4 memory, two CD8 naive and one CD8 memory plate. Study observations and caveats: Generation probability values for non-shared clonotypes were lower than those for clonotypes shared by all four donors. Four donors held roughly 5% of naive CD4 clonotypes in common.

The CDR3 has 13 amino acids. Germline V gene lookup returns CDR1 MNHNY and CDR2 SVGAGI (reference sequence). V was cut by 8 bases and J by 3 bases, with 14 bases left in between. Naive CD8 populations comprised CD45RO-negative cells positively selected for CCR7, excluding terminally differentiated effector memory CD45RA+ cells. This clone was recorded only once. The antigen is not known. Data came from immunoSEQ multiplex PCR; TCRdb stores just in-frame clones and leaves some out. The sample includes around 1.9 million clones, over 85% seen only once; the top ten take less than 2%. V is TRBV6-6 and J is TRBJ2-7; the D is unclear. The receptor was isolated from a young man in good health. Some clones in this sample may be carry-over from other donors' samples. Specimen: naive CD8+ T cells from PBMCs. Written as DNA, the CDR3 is TGTGCCAGCGAAGTGCGTCGAGGCTACGAGCAGTACTTC. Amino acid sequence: CASEVRRGYEQYF.